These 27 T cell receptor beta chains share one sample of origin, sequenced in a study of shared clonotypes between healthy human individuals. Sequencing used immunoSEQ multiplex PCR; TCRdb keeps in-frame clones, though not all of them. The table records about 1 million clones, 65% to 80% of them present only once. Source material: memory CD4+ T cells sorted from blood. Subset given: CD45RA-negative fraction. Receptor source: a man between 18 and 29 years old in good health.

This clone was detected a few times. The CDR3 bases are TGCGCCAGCAGGCCCCTCTCCCTTAGCACAGATACGCAGTATTTT. Its protein is CASRPLSLSTDTQYF. The chain links TRBV10-2 to TRBJ2-3; D not certain. The CDR3 has 15 amino acids. Germline-derived CDR1 and CDR2 are WSHSY and SAAADI. With 6 bases removed from V and 0 bases from J, the gap between germline ends came to 13 bases.

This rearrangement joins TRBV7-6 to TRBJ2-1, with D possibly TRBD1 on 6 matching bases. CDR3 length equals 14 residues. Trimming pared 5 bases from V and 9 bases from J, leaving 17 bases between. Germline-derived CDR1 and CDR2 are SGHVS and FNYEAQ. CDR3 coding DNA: TGTGCCAGCAGCAACGACCTAACAGGGACTGAGCAGTTCTTC. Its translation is CASSNDLTGTEQFF.

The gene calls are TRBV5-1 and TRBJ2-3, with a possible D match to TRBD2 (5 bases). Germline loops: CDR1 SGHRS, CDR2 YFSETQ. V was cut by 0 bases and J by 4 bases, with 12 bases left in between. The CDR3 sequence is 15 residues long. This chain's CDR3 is CASSLAAGKADTQYF. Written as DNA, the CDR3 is TGCGCCAGCAGCTTGGCGGCGGGCAAGGCAGATACGCAGTATTTT.

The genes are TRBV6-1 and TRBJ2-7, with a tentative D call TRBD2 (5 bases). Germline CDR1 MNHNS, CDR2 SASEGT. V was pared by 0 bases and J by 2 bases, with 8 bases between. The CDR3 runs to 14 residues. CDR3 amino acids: CASSEAGVPYEQYF. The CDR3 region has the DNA TGTGCCAGCAGTGAAGCCGGGGTACCCTACGAGCAGTACTTC.

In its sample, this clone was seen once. CDR3 sequence reads: CASSQGSQKITDTQYF. DNA of the CDR3: TGCGCCAGCAGCCAAGGTTCGCAGAAGATCACAGATACGCAGTATTTT. V and J are TRBV4-1 and TRBJ2-3; D call uncertain. With 1 base removed from V and 2 bases from J, the gap between germline ends came to 13 bases. The CDR3 is made up of 16 amino acids. Germline CDR1 MGHRA, CDR2 YSYEKL.

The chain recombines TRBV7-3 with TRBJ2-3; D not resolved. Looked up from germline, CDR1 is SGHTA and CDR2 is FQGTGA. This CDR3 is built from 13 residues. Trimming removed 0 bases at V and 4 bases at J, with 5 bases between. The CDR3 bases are TGTGCCAGCAGCTTAACGTGGCCAGATACGCAGTATTTT. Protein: CASSLTWPDTQYF.

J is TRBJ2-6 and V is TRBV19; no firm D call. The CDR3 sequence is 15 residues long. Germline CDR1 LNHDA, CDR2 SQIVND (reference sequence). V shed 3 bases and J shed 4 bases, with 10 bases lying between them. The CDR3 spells CASSMNSPGANVLTF. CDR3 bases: TGTGCCAGTAGTATGAATAGTCCCGGGGCCAACGTCCTGACTTTC.

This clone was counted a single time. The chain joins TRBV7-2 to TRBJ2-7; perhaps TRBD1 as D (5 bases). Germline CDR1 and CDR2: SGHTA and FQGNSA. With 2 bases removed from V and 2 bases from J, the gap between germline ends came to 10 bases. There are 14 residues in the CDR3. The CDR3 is CASSLQGSAYEQYF. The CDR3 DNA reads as TGTGCCAGCAGCTTACAGGGATCGGCCTACGAGCAGTACTTC.

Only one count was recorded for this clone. The chain's CDR3 is CASSFRGPNEQFF. The CDR3 coding sequence is TGTGCCAGCAGTTTCCGGGGGCCGAATGAGCAGTTCTTC. The chain employs TRBV28 and TRBJ2-1; D tentatively reads TRBD1 or TRBD2 (6 bases each). V lost 3 bases, J lost 7 bases, and 10 bases lay in between. The CDR3 spans 13 residues. CDR1 and CDR2 from the germline V gene are MDHEN and SYDVKM.

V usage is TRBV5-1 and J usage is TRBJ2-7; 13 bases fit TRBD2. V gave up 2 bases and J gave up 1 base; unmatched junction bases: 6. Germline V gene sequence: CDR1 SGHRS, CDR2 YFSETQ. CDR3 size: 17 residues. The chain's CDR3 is CASSFELAGGPSYEQYF. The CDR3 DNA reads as TGCGCCAGCAGCTTTGAACTAGCGGGGGGGCCTTCCTACGAGCAGTACTTC.

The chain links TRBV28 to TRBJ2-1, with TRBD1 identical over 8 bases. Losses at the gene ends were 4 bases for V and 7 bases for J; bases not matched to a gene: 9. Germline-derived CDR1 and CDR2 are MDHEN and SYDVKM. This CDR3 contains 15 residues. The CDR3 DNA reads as TGTGCCAGCAGTTCTCCGACAGGGGCGGTAAATGAGCAGTTCTTC. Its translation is CASSSPTGAVNEQFF.

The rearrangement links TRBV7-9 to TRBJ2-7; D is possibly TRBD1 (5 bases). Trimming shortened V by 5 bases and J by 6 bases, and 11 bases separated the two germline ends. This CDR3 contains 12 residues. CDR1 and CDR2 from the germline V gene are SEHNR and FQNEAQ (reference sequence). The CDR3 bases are TGTGCCAGCAGCCCGAATCAGGGCGAGCAGTACTTC. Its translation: CASSPNQGEQYF. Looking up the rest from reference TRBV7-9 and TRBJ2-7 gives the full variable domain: DTGVSQNPRHKITKRGQNVTFRCDPISEHNRLYWYRQTLGQGPEFLTYFQNEAQLEKSRLLSDRFSAERPKGSFSTLEIQRTEQGDSAMYLCASSPNQGEQYFGPGTRLTVT.

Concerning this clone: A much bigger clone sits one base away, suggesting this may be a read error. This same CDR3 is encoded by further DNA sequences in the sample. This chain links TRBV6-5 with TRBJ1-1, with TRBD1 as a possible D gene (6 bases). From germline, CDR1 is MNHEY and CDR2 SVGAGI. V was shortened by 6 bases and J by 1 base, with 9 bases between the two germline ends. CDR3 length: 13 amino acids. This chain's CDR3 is CASSQTGNTEAFF. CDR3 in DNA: TGTGCCAGCAGCCAGACAGGGAACACTGAAGCTTTCTTT.

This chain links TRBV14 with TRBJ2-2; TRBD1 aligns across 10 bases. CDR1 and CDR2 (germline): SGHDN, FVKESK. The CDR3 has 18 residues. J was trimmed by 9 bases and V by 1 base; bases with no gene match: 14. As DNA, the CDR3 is TGTGCCAGCAGCCAAGCTCCCTCGAGGACAGGGGGAGTCCGGGAGCTGTTTTTT. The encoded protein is CASSQAPSRTGGVRELFF.

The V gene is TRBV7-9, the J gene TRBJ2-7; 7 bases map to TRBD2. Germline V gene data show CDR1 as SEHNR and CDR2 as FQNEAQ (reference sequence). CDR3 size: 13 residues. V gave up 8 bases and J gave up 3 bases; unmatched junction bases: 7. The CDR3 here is CASFRTRNYEQYF. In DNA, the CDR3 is TGTGCCAGCTTTAGGACTAGGAACTACGAGCAGTACTTC.

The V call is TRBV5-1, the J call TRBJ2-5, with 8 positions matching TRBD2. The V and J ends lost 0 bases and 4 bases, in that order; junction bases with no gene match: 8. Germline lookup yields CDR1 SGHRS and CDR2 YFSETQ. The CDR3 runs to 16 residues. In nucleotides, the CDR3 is TGCGCCAGCAGCTTGGGAAGCGGGAGCTTTACAGAGACCCAGTACTTC. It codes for CASSLGSGSFTETQYF.

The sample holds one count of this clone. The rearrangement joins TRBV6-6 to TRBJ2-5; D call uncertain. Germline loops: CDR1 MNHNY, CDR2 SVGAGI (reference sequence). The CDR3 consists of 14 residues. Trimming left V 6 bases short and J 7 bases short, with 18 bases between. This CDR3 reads CASSPGSLGGTQYF. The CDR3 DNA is TGTGCCAGCAGCCCGGGTTCGTTGGGTGGGACCCAGTACTTC.

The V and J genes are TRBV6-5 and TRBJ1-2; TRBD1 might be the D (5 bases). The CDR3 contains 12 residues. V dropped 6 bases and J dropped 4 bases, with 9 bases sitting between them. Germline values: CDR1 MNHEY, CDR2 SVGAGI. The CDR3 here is CASRQDSYGYTF. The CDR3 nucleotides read TGTGCCAGCAGACAGGATTCCTATGGCTACACCTTC.

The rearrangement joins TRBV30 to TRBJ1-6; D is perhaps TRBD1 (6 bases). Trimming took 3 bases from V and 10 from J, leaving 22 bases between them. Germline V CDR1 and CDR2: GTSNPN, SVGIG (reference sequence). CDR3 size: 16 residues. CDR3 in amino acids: CAWREWRGARESPLHF. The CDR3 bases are TGTGCCTGGAGAGAATGGAGGGGGGCACGGGAATCACCCCTCCACTTT.

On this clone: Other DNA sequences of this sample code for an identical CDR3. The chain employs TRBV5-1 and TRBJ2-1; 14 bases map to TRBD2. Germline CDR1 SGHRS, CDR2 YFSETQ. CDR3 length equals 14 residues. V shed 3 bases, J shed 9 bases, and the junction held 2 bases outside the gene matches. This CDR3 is CASSSGLAGGEQFF. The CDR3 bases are TGCGCCAGCAGCTCAGGACTAGCGGGAGGTGAGCAGTTCTTC.

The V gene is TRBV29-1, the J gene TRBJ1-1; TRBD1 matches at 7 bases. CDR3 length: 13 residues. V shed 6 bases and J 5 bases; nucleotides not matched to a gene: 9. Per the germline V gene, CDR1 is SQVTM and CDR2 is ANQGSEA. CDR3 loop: CSVARQGKTEAFF. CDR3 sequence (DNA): TGCAGCGTGGCCCGACAGGGAAAAACTGAAGCTTTCTTT.

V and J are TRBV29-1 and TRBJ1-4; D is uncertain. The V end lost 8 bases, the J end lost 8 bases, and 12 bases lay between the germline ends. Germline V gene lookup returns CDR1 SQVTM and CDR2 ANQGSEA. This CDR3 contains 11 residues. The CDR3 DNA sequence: TGCAGCTGTACAGTAAGAGAAAAACTGTTTTTT. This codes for CSCTVREKLFF.

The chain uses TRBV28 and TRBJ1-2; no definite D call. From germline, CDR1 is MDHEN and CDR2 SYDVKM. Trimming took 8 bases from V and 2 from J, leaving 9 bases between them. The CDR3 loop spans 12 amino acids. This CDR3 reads CASQAGNYGYTF. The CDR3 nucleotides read TGTGCCAGCCAGGCGGGGAACTATGGCTACACCTTC.

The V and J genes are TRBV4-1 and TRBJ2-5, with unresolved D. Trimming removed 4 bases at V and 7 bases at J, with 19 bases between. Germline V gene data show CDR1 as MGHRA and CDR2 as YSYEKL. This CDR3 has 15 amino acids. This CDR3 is CASSLTEGWSGTQYF. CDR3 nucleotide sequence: TGCGCCAGCAGCCTCACAGAAGGCTGGTCCGGGACCCAGTACTTC.

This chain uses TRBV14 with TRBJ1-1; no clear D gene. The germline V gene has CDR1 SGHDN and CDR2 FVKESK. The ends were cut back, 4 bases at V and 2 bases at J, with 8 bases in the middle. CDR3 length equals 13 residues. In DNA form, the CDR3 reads TGTGCCAGCAGCCGAGAAATTAACACTGAAGCTTTCTTT. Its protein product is CASSREINTEAFF.

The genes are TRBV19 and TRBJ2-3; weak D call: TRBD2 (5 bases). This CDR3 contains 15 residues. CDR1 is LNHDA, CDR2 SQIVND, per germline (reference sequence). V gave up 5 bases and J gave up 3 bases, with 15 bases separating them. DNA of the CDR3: TGTGCCAGTAGTTCGGGGTCGGTAGGTACAGATACGCAGTATTTT. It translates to CASSSGSVGTDTQYF. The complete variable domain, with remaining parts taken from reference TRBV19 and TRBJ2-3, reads DGGITQSPKYLFRKEGQNVTLSCEQNLNHDAMYWYRQDPGQGLRLIYYSQIVNDFQKGDIAEGYSVSREKKESFPLTVTSAQKNPTAFYLCASSSGSVGTDTQYFGPGTRLTVL.

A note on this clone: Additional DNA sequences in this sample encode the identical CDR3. CDR3 protein: CASSPGTGGGYTF. The CDR3 DNA sequence: TGTGCCAGCTCACCAGGGACAGGGGGCGGCTACACCTTC. The chain recombines TRBV18 with TRBJ1-2, with 12 bases fitting TRBD1. The CDR3 contains 13 residues. J was trimmed by 8 bases and V by 2 bases; bases with no gene match: 0. The germline V gene encodes CDR1 KGHSH and CDR2 LQKENI.